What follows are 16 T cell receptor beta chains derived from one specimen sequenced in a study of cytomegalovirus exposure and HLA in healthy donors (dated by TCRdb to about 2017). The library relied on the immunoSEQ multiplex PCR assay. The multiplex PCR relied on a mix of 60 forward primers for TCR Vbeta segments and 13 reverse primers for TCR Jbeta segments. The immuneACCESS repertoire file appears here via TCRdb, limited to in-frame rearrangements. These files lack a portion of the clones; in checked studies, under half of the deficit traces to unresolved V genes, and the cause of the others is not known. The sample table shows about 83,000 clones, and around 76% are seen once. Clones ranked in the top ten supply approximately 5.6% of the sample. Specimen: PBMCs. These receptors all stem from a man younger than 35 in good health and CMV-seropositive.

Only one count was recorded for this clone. The CDR3 DNA is TGCGCCAGCAGCTTGGGTCCAGGAAACACCATATATTTT. Protein product: CASSLGPGNTIYF. The rearrangement links TRBV5-1 to TRBJ1-3; no definite D call. The CDR3 spans 13 residues. V was shortened by 0 bases and J by 4 bases, with 5 bases between the two germline ends. Germline values: CDR1 SGHRS, CDR2 YFSETQ.

The DNA for the CDR3 is TGTGCCAGCAGGTGGACAGGGGGCAGAGAGACCCAGTACTTC. This encodes CASRWTGGRETQYF. The chain recombines TRBV28 with TRBJ2-5, with 11 bases fitting TRBD1. V lost 6 bases and J lost 4; bases outside the gene matches: 4. CDR1 MDHEN and CDR2 SYDVKM come from the germline V gene. The CDR3 has 14 residues. Full variable domain (outside the CDR3, taken from reference TRBV28 and TRBJ2-5): DVKVTQSSRYLVKRTGEKVFLECVQDMDHENMFWYRQDPGLGLRLIYFSYDVKMKEKGDIPEGYSVSREKKERFSLILESASTNQTSMYLCASRWTGGRETQYFGPGTRLLVL.

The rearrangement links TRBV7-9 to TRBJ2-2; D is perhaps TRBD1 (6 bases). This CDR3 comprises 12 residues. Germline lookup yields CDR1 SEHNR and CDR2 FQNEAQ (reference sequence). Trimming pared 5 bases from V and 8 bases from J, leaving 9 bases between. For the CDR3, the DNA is TGTGCCAGCAGCCCAGGGGCAGGGGAGCTGTTTTTT. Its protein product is CASSPGAGELFF.

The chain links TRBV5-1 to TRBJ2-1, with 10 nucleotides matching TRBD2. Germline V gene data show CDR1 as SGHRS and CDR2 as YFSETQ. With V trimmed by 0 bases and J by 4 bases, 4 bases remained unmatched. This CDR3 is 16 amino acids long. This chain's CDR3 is CASSLEISGGYNEQFF. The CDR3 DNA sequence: TGCGCCAGCAGCTTGGAGATTAGCGGGGGGTACAATGAGCAGTTCTTC. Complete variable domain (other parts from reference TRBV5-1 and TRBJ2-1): KAGVTQTPRYLIKTRGQQVTLSCSPISGHRSVSWYQQTPGQGLQFLFEYFSETQRNKGNFPGRFSGRQFSNSRSEMNVSTLELGDSALYLCASSLEISGGYNEQFFGPGTRLTVL.

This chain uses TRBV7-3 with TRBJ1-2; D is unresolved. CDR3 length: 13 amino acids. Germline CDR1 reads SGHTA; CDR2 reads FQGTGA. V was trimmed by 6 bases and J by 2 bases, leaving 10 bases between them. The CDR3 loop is CASRPGLNYGYTF. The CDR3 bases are TGTGCCAGCAGACCCGGGTTGAACTATGGCTACACCTTC.

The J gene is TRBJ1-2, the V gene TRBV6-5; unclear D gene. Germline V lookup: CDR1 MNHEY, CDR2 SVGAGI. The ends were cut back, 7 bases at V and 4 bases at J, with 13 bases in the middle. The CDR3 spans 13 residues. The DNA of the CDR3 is TGTGCCAGCAAGCGGGCAGCGGGCTATGGCTACACCTTC. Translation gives CASKRAAGYGYTF.

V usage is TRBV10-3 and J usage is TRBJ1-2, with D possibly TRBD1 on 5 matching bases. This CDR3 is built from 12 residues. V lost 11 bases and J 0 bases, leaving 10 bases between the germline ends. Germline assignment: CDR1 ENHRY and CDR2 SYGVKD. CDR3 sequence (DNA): TGTGCCGCCACAGGAGCTAACTATGGCTACACCTTC. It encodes CAATGANYGYTF.

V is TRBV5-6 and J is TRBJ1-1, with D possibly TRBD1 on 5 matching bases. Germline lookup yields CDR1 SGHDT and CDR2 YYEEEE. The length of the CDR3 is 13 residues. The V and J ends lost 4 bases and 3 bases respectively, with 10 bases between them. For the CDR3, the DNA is TGTGCCAGCAGCGAGGCGGGGGACACTGAAGCTTTCTTT. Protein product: CASSEAGDTEAFF. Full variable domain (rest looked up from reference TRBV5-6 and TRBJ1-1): DAGVTQSPTHLIKTRGQQVTLRCSPKSGHDTVSWYQQALGQGPQFIFQYYEEEERQRGNFPDRFSGHQFPNYSSELNVNALLLGDSALYLCASSEAGDTEAFFGQGTRLTVV.

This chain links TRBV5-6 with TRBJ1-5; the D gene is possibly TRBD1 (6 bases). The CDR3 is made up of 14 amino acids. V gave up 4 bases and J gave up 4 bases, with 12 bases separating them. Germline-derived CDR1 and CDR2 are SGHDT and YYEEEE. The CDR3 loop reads CASSNDRHNQPQHF. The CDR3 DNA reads TGTGCCAGCAGCAATGACAGGCATAATCAGCCCCAGCATTTT.

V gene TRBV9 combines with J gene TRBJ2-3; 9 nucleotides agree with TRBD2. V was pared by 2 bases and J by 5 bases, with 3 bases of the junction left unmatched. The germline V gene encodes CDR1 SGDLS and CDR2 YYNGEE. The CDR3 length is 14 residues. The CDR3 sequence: CASSVSGGGDTQYF. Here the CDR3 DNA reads TGTGCCAGCAGCGTTAGCGGGGGTGGAGATACGCAGTATTTT.

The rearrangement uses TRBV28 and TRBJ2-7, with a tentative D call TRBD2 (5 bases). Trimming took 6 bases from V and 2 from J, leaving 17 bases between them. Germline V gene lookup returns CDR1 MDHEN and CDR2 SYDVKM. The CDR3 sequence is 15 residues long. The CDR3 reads CASRHTQGLTYEQYF. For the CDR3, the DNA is TGTGCCAGCAGGCATACACAAGGACTTACCTACGAGCAGTACTTC.

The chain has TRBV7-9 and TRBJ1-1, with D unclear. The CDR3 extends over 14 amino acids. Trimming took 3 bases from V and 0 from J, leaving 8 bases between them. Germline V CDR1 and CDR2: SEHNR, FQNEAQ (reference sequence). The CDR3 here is CASSLGSLNTEAFF. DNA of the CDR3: TGTGCCAGCAGCTTGGGCAGCTTGAACACTGAAGCTTTCTTT. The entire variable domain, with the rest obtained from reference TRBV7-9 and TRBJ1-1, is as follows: DTGVSQNPRHKITKRGQNVTFRCDPISEHNRLYWYRQTLGQGPEFLTYFQNEAQLEKSRLLSDRFSAERPKGSFSTLEIQRTEQGDSAMYLCASSLGSLNTEAFFGQGTRLTVV.

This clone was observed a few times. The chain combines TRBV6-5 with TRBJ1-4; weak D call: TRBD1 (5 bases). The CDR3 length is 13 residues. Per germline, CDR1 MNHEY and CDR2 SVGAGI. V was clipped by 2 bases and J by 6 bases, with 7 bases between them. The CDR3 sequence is CASSYGGDEKLFF. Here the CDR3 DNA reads TGTGCCAGCAGTTACGGGGGGGATGAAAAACTGTTTTTT.

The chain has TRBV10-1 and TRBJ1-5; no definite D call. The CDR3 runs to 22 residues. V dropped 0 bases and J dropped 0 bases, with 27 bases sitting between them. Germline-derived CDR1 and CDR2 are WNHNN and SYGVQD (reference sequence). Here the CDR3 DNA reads TGCGCCAGCAGTGAGTCGTCCGGTTTACCGGGGTCTGCTTACTGTAGCAATCAGCCCCAGCATTTT. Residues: CASSESSGLPGSAYCSNQPQHF.

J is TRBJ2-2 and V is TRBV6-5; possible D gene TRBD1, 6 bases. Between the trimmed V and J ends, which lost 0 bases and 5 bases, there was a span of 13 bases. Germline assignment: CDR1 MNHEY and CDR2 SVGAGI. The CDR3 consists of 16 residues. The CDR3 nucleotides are TGTGCCAGCAGTTACTCGAGGGGGTTAGGGACCGGGGAGCTGTTTTTT. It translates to CASSYSRGLGTGELFF.

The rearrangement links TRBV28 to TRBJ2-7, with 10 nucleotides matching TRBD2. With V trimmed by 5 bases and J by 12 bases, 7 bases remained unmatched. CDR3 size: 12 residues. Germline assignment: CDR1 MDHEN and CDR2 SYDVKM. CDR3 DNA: TGTGCCAGCAGTCCCGGACTAGCGGTAAGGTACTTC. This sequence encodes CASSPGLAVRYF.